The next 9 T cell receptor beta chains were all read from a single sample in a study of a mutant IDH1 vaccine in newly diagnosed glioma. Time point: baseline, week 1 (first vaccination visit). Treatment given: pre-vaccination baseline after standard-of-care therapy. Data came from immunoSEQ multiplex PCR; TCRdb stores just in-frame clones and leaves some out. The sample holds about 70,000 clones, 80% to 90% seen once. The input for sequencing was peripheral blood mononuclear cells (PBMCs), taken from a glioma patient treated with radiotherapy, temozolomide or both. The origin of the receptors is a young woman with glioma. Some clones in this sample may be carry-over from other donors' samples.

The chain is built from TRBV6-6 and TRBJ1-5, with D uncertain. V lost 5 bases and J 5 bases, leaving 16 bases between the germline ends. CDR1 is MNHNY and CDR2 is SVGAGI in the germline V gene (reference sequence). The CDR3 runs to 15 residues. The CDR3 region has the DNA TGTGCCAGCAGTAGACTCTCCGGTGGGGATCAGCCCCAGCATTTT. Translating it yields CASSRLSGGDQPQHF.

The V and J genes are TRBV27 and TRBJ1-5; 10 bases are a match to TRBD1. Germline-derived CDR1 and CDR2 are MNHEY and SMNVEV (reference sequence). This CDR3 has 14 amino acids. V gave up 8 bases and J gave up 5 bases; unmatched junction bases: 6. CDR3 in DNA: TGTGCCAGCGGGGACAGGGGAGGGTATCAGCCCCAGCATTTT. Amino acid sequence: CASGDRGGYQPQHF.

This CDR3 reads CASSLEGPGEQYF. In DNA, the CDR3 is TGCGCCAGCAGCTTGGAGGGTCCGGGGGAGCAGTACTTC. The rearrangement uses TRBV5-1 and TRBJ2-5; tentatively, D is TRBD2 (6 bases). V gave up 0 bases and J gave up 11 bases, with 14 bases separating them. This CDR3 comprises 13 residues. Germline values: CDR1 SGHRS, CDR2 YFSETQ.

J is TRBJ1-5 and V is TRBV6-6; weak D call: TRBD1 (6 bases). V gave up 2 bases and J gave up 6 bases, with 11 bases separating them. Per germline, CDR1 MNHNY and CDR2 SVGAGI (reference sequence). The CDR3 is made up of 14 amino acids. CDR3 nucleotide sequence: TGTGCCAGCAGTTACGGGCCAGGGGTTCAGCCCCAGCATTTT. This codes for CASSYGPGVQPQHF.

The chain combines TRBV5-6 with TRBJ2-3; no definite D call. The germline CDR1 and CDR2 sequences are SGHDT and YYEEEE. Trimming shortened V by 2 bases and J by 6 bases, and 19 bases separated the two germline ends. The CDR3 is 16 residues long. The CDR3 is CASSLGPSRRSDTQYF. The CDR3 coding sequence is TGTGCCAGCAGCTTAGGTCCTAGTAGGCGTTCGGATACGCAGTATTTT. Drawing the rest from reference TRBV5-6 and TRBJ2-3, the complete variable domain is DAGVTQSPTHLIKTRGQQVTLRCSPKSGHDTVSWYQQALGQGPQFIFQYYEEEERQRGNFPDRFSGHQFPNYSSELNVNALLLGDSALYLCASSLGPSRRSDTQYFGPGTRLTVL.

The chain joins TRBV27 to TRBJ2-7; 10 bases match TRBD1. The ends lost 5 bases at V and 6 bases at J; junction bases unmatched: 7. The CDR3 spans 14 residues. The germline CDR1 and CDR2 sequences are MNHEY and SMNVEV (reference sequence). CDR3 DNA: TGTGCCAGCAGTCTCCCGGGACAGGGGTCCGAGCAGTACTTC. Its protein product is CASSLPGQGSEQYF.

The chain's CDR3 is CAWSGGLVNEQFF. DNA of the CDR3: TGTGCCTGGAGTGGAGGACTTGTCAATGAGCAGTTCTTC. The chain carries TRBV30 and TRBJ2-1; D is perhaps TRBD2 (5 bases). V gave up 1 base and J gave up 6 bases, with 10 bases separating them. This CDR3 is 13 amino acids long. Germline lookup yields CDR1 GTSNPN and CDR2 SVGIG (reference sequence).

The chain carries TRBV27 and TRBJ1-3, with a weak D call TRBD1 (6 bases). V gave up 5 bases and J gave up 1 base, with 15 bases separating them. The CDR3 has 16 amino acids. Germline V lookup: CDR1 MNHEY, CDR2 SMNVEV (reference sequence). The CDR3 DNA is TGTGCCAGCAGTGTGGCCGGGGGGGCGTCTGGAAACACCATATATTTT. Its translation is CASSVAGGASGNTIYF.

This chain links TRBV30 with TRBJ2-3; 7 bases are shared with TRBD2. With 0 bases clipped from V and 1 base from J, the junction kept 4 bases outside the gene matches. Germline CDR1 GTSNPN, CDR2 SVGIG (reference sequence). The CDR3 is made up of 15 amino acids. CDR3 in amino acids: CAWSVNRGGTDTQYF. The CDR3 DNA reads TGTGCCTGGAGTGTTAATCGGGGGGGCACAGATACGCAGTATTTT.